The clone carrying this TCR beta chain was seen a single time. Antigen unknown. Other nucleotide sequences from this sample produce the same CDR3. This entry is derived from a study of cytomegalovirus exposure and HLA in healthy donors. The study, taken as a whole, reports: It was likely that a cluster of highly shared sequence variants was a sequencing artifact.

PCR primers comprised 60 Vbeta and 13 Jbeta primers. Sequencing used immunoSEQ multiplex PCR; TCRdb keeps in-frame clones, though not all of them. The table includes around 180,000 clones, 65% to 85% detected once. V lost 0 bases and J lost 3, with 3 bases in between. Germline V gene lookup returns CDR1 LGHNA and CDR2 YNFKEQ. The CDR3 spans 12 residues. Sequencing used PBMCs. The clonotype originates from a woman in her 30s in good health and CMV-seropositive. The genes are TRBV4-2 and TRBJ2-7; no reliable D call. The CDR3 is CASSQDSYEQYF. The CDR3 DNA sequence: TGTGCCAGCAGCCAAGACAGCTACGAGCAGTACTTC.